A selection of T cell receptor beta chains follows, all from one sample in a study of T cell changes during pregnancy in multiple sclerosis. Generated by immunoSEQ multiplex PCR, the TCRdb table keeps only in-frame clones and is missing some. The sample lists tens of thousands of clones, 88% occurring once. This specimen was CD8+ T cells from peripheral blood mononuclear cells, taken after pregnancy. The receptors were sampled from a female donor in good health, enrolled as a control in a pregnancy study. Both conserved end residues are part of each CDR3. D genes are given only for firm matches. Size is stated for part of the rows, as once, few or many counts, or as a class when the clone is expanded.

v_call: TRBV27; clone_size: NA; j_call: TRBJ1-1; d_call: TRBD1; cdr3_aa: CASAGTGNTEAFF; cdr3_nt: TGTGCCAGCGCTGGGACAGGGAACACTGAAGCTTTCTTT
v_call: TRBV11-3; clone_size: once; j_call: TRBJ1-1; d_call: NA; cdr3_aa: CASQESGGEAFF; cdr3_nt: TGTGCCAGCCAGGAGTCCGGGGGTGAAGCTTTCTTT
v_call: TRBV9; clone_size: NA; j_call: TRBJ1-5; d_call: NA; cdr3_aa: CASSVGQRDQPQHF; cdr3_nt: TGTGCCAGCAGCGTCGGACAGCGAGATCAGCCCCAGCATTTT
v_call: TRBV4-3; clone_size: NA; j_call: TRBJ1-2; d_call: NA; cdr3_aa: CASSQEIRPTNYGYTF; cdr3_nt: TGCGCCAGCAGCCAAGAAATCAGGCCTACTAACTATGGCTACACCTTC
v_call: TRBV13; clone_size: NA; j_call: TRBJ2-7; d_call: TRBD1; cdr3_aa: CASSPGQGREQYF; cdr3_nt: TGTGCCAGCAGCCCAGGACAGGGGCGCGAGCAGTACTTC
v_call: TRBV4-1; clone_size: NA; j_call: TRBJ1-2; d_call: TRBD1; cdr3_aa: CASSQGGQGAAGYTF; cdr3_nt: TGCGCCAGCAGCCAGGGGGGACAGGGGGCGGCTGGCTACACCTTC
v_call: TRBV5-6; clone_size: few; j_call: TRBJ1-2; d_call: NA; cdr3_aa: CASSLGGRNYGYTF; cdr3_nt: TGTGCCAGCAGCTTAGGGGGACGGAACTATGGCTACACCTTC
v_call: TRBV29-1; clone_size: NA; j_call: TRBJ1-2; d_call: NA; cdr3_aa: CSVEGDSLGYTF; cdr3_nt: TGCAGCGTTGAAGGGGACTCCTTGGGCTACACCTTC
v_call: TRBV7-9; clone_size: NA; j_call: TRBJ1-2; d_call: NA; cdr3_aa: CASSFGGWRTYGYTF; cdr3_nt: TGTGCCAGCAGCTTTGGGGGGTGGCGCACCTATGGCTACACCTTC
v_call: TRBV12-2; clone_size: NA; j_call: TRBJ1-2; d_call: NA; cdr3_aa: CASRLATGFYGYTF; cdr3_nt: TGTGCAAGTCGCTTAGCCACAGGGTTTTATGGCTACACCTTC
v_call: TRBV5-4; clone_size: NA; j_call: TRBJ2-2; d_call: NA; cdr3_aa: CASSQYTGELFF; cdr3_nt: TGTGCCAGCAGCCAATACACCGGGGAGCTGTTTTTT
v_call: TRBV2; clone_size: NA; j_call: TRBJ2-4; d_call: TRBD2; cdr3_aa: CASSEALRTSGSLNIQYF; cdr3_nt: TGTGCCAGCAGTGAAGCGCTTAGGACTAGCGGGAGCCTAAACATTCAGTACTTC
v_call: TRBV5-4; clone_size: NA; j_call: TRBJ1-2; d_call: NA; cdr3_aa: CASTDRIAVYGYTF; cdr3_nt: TGTGCCAGCACTGACAGAATAGCTGTCTATGGCTACACCTTC
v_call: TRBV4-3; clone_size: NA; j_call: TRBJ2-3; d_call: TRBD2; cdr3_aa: CASSPLAGEDTQYF; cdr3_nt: TGCGCCAGCAGCCCCTTAGCGGGGGAGGATACGCAGTATTTT
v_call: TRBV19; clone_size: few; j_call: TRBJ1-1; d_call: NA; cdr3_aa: CASRDFRLRAFF; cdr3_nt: TGTGCCAGCCGGGACTTTCGTCTGCGTGCTTTCTTT
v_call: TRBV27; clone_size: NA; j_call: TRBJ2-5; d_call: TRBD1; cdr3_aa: CASSFGQGRQETQYF; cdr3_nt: TGTGCCAGCAGTTTCGGACAGGGGAGGCAAGAGACCCAGTACTTC
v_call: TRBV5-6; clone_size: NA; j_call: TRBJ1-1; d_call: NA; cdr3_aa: CASSMGLNEAFF; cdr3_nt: TGTGCCAGCAGCATGGGACTAAACGAGGCTTTCTTT
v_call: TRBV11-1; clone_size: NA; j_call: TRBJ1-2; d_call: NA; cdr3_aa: CASSSGWGYTF; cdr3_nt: TGTGCCAGCAGCTCAGGGTGGGGCTACACCTTC
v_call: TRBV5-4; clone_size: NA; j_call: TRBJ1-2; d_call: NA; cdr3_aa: CASSGGVDYGYTF; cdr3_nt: TGTGCCAGCAGCGGAGGGGTTGACTATGGCTACACCTTC
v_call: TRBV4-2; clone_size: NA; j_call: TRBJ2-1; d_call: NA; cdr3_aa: CASSPGTTSYNEQFF; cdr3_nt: TGTGCCAGCAGCCCTGGGACAACATCCTACAATGAGCAGTTCTTC
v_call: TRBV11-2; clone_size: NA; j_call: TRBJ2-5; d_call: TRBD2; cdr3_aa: CASTPEEAGGWEETHYF; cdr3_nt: TGTGCCAGCACCCCTGAGGAGGCGGGGGGTTGGGAAGAGACCCATTACTTC
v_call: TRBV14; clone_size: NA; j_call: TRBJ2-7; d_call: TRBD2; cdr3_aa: CASSLGTSGWDEQYF; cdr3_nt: TGTGCCAGCAGCCTCGGGACTAGCGGGTGGGACGAGCAGTACTTC
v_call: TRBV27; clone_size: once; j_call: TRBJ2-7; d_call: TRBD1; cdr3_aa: CASSSYGGQGWSYEQYF; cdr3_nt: TGTGCCAGCAGTTCCTATGGGGGACAGGGCTGGTCCTACGAGCAGTACTTC
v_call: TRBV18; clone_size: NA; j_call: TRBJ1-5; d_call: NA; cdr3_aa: CASSPGHYSNQPQHF; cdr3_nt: TGTGCCAGCTCACCGGGACACTATAGCAATCAGCCCCAGCATTTT
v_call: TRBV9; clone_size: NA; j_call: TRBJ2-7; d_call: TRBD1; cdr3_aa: CASSVGGGQSYEQYF; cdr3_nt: TGTGCCAGCAGCGTAGGAGGGGGCCAGTCCTACGAGCAGTACTTC
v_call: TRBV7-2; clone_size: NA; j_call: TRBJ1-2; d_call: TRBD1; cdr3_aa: CASSSGQGANGYTF; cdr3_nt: TGTGCCAGCAGCTCCGGACAGGGGGCTAATGGCTACACCTTC
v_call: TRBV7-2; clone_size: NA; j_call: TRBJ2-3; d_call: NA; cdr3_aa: CASSSLSDTQYF; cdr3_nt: TGTGCCAGCAGCTCACTATCAGATACGCAGTATTTT
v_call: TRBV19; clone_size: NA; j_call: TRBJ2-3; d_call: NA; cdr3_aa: CASSMWDGLSRDTQYF; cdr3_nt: TGTGCCAGTAGTATGTGGGATGGACTGTCTCGCGATACGCAGTATTTT
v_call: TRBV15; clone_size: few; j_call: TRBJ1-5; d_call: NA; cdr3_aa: CATSATQDSPRPQHF; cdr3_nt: TGTGCCACCAGCGCGACCCAGGATTCCCCGCGGCCCCAGCATTTT
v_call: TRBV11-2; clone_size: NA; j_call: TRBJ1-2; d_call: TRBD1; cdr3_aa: CAFGQGGDGYTF; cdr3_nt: TGTGCGTTTGGACAGGGAGGTGATGGCTACACCTTC
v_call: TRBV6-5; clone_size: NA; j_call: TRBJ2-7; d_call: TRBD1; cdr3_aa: CASSYGPGGGGYEQYF; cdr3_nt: TGTGCCAGCAGTTATGGCCCAGGGGGCGGTGGTTACGAGCAGTACTTC
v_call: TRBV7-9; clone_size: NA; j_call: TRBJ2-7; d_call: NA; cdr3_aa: CASSSTGSYEQYF; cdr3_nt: TGTGCCAGCAGCTCCACAGGGTCCTACGAGCAGTACTTC
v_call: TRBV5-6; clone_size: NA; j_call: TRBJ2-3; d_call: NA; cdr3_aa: CASSLEGGPSDTQYF; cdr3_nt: TGTGCCAGCAGCTTAGAGGGGGGGCCCTCAGATACGCAGTATTTT
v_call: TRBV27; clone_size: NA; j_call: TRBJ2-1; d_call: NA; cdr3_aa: CASSPNGEEQFF; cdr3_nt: TGTGCCAGCAGCCCCAACGGGGAAGAGCAGTTCTTC
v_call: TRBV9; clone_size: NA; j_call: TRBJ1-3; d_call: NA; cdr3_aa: CASSPGNTIYF; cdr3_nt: TGTGCCAGCAGCCCGGGAAACACCATATATTTT